These 26 T cell receptor beta chains originate from one sample sequenced in a study of T cell changes during pregnancy in multiple sclerosis. The assay was immunoSEQ multiplex PCR, and TCRdb's table has in-frame clones only and misses some. The profile shows about 83,000 clones, roughly 95% of them singletons. The specimen comprised peripheral blood, sampled in the second trimester of pregnancy. The origin of the receptors is a female donor with multiple sclerosis, enrolled in a pregnancy study.

The chain has TRBV10-2 and TRBJ1-4; D remains unclear. V lost 7 bases, J lost 0 bases, and 15 bases lay in between. Looked up from germline, CDR1 is WSHSY and CDR2 is SAAADI. The CDR3 extends over 16 amino acids. In DNA form, the CDR3 reads TGCGCCAGCAAGGCGGGGTCCCAAGCAACTAATGAAAAACTGTTTTTT. Its protein is CASKAGSQATNEKLFF.

V usage is TRBV5-5 and J usage is TRBJ1-2, with TRBD1 identical over 10 bases. The CDR3 is 16 amino acids. Germline CDR1 reads SGHKS; CDR2 reads YYEKEE (reference sequence). The junction had 10 bases not matched to a gene; V was cut back by 0 bases and J by 8 bases. CDR3 DNA sequence: TGTGCCAGCAGCTTGGTGTGGCACGGACAGGGGGGCGGCTACACCTTC. Its translation: CASSLVWHGQGGGYTF.

This clone was detected only once. J is TRBJ2-7 and V is TRBV5-6; D is unresolved. CDR1 SGHDT and CDR2 YYEEEE come from the germline V gene. The CDR3 has 14 amino acids. Trimming pared 0 bases from V and 0 bases from J, leaving 7 bases between. This chain's CDR3 is CASSLGAHSYEQYF. In DNA form, the CDR3 reads TGTGCCAGCAGCTTGGGGGCTCACTCCTACGAGCAGTACTTC.

The chain joins TRBV11-2 to TRBJ2-1, with TRBD2 identical over 9 bases. From germline, CDR1 is SGHAT and CDR2 FQNNGV. The J segment lost 4 bases and the V segment lost 1 base, leaving 5 bases of the junction unmatched. The CDR3 totals 16 residues. Written as DNA, the CDR3 is TGTGCCAGCAGCTTAGGGGGCGGGAGGGGGTACAATGAGCAGTTCTTC. It is translated as CASSLGGGRGYNEQFF.

The V and J genes are TRBV10-3 and TRBJ1-5; D might be TRBD1 (6 bases). Germline V gives CDR1 ENHRY, CDR2 SYGVKD. Trimming removed 3 bases from V and 6 bases from J, with 15 bases in between. CDR3 size: 15 residues. CDR3 sequence (DNA): TGTGCCATCAGTGACTCGGGCAGGGGCGTTCAGCCCCAGCATTTT. Its protein is CAISDSGRGVQPQHF.

This clone appeared once. A junction end diverges from the germline sequence, so it may reflect a read error. CDR3 DNA: TGTGCCAGCAGCCAAGGTCTAGCGGGATACTACGAGCAGTACTTT. Translation: CASSQGLAGYYEQYF. This chain links TRBV4-2 with TRBJ2-7, with 9 bases lining up with TRBD2. This CDR3 contains 15 residues. Germline V gene data show CDR1 as LGHNA and CDR2 as YNFKEQ.

This chain uses TRBV28 with TRBJ1-2; D gene ambiguous. Per the germline V gene, CDR1 is MDHEN and CDR2 is SYDVKM. The CDR3 runs 14 residues. The V and J ends lost 4 bases and 4 bases respectively, with 13 bases between them. The CDR3 protein is CASSSPMWAYGYTF. In nucleotides, the CDR3 is TGTGCCAGCAGTTCCCCCATGTGGGCCTATGGCTACACCTTC.

The chain carries TRBV10-3 and TRBJ1-5, with TRBD1 as a possible D gene (6 bases). Germline V gives CDR1 ENHRY, CDR2 SYGVKD. This CDR3 spans 14 amino acids. V was pared by 5 bases and J by 6 bases, with 14 bases between. The CDR3 is CAISRGGGGQPQHF. The DNA for the CDR3 is TGTGCCATCAGTCGGGGAGGGGGTGGTCAGCCCCAGCATTTT.

The V call is TRBV29-1, the J call TRBJ2-5, with TRBD1 matching over 7 bases. This CDR3 contains 12 residues. V trimming: 6 bases; J trimming: 5 bases; junction bases outside the gene matches: 6. CDR1 and CDR2 (germline): SQVTM, ANQGSEA. DNA for the CDR3: TGCAGCGTCCGACAGGGTCCTGAGACCCAGTACTTC. Its protein product is CSVRQGPETQYF.

The rearrangement uses TRBV12-5 and TRBJ1-1; D is ambiguous. The CDR3 totals 17 residues. Trimming cost V 0 bases and J 1 base, with 15 bases left between them. Germline V lookup: CDR1 LGHNT, CDR2 FRNRAP. The DNA of the CDR3 is TGTGCTAGTGGTTTGGTACCCCCGGGGAGTCAGAACACTGAAGCTTTCTTT. Translating gives CASGLVPPGSQNTEAFF.

The V and J genes are TRBV6-6 and TRBJ2-7, with 7 nucleotides matching TRBD2. V was clipped by 2 bases and J by 3 bases; unmatched bases: 7. The CDR3 is 15 amino acids. Germline V lookup: CDR1 MNHNY, CDR2 SVGAGI (reference sequence). CDR3 sequence reads: CASSYQSGEGYEQYF. The CDR3, as DNA: TGTGCCAGCAGTTACCAGTCTGGGGAGGGCTACGAGCAGTACTTC.

The V call is TRBV28, the J call TRBJ2-1; perhaps TRBD2 as D (5 bases). This CDR3 is 14 amino acids long. The germline CDR1 and CDR2 sequences are MDHEN and SYDVKM. The germline V and J ends were trimmed by 3 bases and 2 bases, with 8 bases remaining between them. CDR3 coding DNA: TGTGCCAGCAGTTTTCTCGGGACCTACAATGAGCAGTTCTTC. Translation: CASSFLGTYNEQFF. Full variable domain (remainder filled in from reference TRBV28 and TRBJ2-1): DVKVTQSSRYLVKRTGEKVFLECVQDMDHENMFWYRQDPGLGLRLIYFSYDVKMKEKGDIPEGYSVSREKKERFSLILESASTNQTSMYLCASSFLGTYNEQFFGPGTRLTVL.

V usage is TRBV11-1 and J usage is TRBJ2-7, with a weak D call TRBD2 (5 bases). V was clipped by 3 bases and J by 0 bases, with 21 bases between them. CDR1 is SGHAT, CDR2 FQDESV, per germline (reference sequence). The CDR3 totals 18 residues. CDR3 nucleotides: TGTGCCAGCAGCTTTGGTAGAAAGGCTAGCACCATCTCCTACGAGCAGTACTTC. This codes for CASSFGRKASTISYEQYF.

This chain links TRBV27 with TRBJ2-3, with D perhaps TRBD1 (7 bases). Germline CDR1 reads MNHEY; CDR2 reads SMNVEV (reference sequence). Between the trimmed V and J ends, which lost 2 bases and 0 bases, there was a span of 15 bases. This CDR3 comprises 17 residues. CDR3 region: CASSLTNQGGSTDTQYF. CDR3 DNA: TGTGCCAGCAGTTTAACGAACCAGGGGGGAAGCACAGATACGCAGTATTTT.

The V and J genes are TRBV28 and TRBJ1-2; 7 positions agree with TRBD1. The CDR3 consists of 14 residues. V was pared by 6 bases and J by 0 bases, with 4 bases of the junction left unmatched. Germline CDR1 is MDHEN and CDR2 is SYDVKM. The CDR3 is CASSGTVPNYGYTF. In DNA form, the CDR3 reads TGTGCCAGCAGCGGGACAGTGCCTAACTATGGCTACACCTTC.

This chain connects TRBV7-9 to TRBJ1-1; 7 bases align to TRBD1. Germline V gene sequence: CDR1 SEHNR, CDR2 FQNEAQ (reference sequence). V shed 5 bases, J shed 4 bases, and the junction held 4 bases outside the gene matches. This CDR3 has 13 residues. DNA of the CDR3: TGTGCCAGCAGCCCGACAGGGTTCACTGAAGCTTTCTTT. Its translation is CASSPTGFTEAFF.

This clone was seen a handful of times. One end of the junction does not line up with germline, which may come from a read error. V is TRBV7-2 and J is TRBJ2-2; D gene unclear. This CDR3 comprises 12 residues. Germline loops: CDR1 SGHTA, CDR2 FQGNSA. CDR3 coding DNA: TGTGCCAGCAGCTTAGTCCTAGGTCCCCCTACTTTT. This gives the protein CASSLVLGPPTF.

The chain carries TRBV5-7 and TRBJ1-2; D unresolved. TRBV5-7 is an ORF, and what it does is uncertain. CDR3 length: 17 residues. Between the trimmed V and J ends, which lost 4 bases and 0 bases, there was a span of 19 bases. The CDR3 DNA reads TGTGCCAGCAGCCCTAAAACAACAGCTACCTCTAACTATGGCTACACCTTC. It encodes CASSPKTTATSNYGYTF.

This CDR3 reads CSGGPQYF. The CDR3 coding sequence is TGCAGCGGGGGGCCTCAGTACTTC. The rearrangement links TRBV29-1 to TRBJ2-5; D is perhaps TRBD1 (6 bases). V was clipped by 7 bases and J by 11 bases, with 8 bases between them. From germline, CDR1 is SQVTM and CDR2 ANQGSEA. The CDR3 sequence is 8 residues long.

This chain joins TRBV29-1 and TRBJ2-1; 8 bases fit TRBD2. Germline CDR1 is SQVTM and CDR2 is ANQGSEA. V was pared by 6 bases and J by 4 bases, with 5 bases of the junction left unmatched. This CDR3 spans 13 amino acids. DNA for the CDR3: TGCAGCGTGACCGGGACTAGTTACAATGAGCAGTTCTTC. It translates to CSVTGTSYNEQFF.

This sequence joins TRBV6-1 and TRBJ2-1; 7 bases fit TRBD1. The germline V gene encodes CDR1 MNHNS and CDR2 SASEGT. V lost 8 bases and J lost 6; bases outside the gene matches: 13. The CDR3 is 15 amino acids. In DNA, the CDR3 is TGTGCCAGCCGAGGGGGCGCAGCTGGTAGCAATGAGCAGTTCTTC. Protein sequence: CASRGGAAGSNEQFF.

The V call is TRBV27, the J call TRBJ1-1; D possibly corresponds to TRBD1 (5 bases). From germline, CDR1 is MNHEY and CDR2 SMNVEV (reference sequence). V shed 6 bases and J shed 0 bases, with 11 bases lying between them. The CDR3 is made up of 14 amino acids. CDR3 region: CASSPGLMNTEAFF. The CDR3 DNA reads as TGTGCCAGCAGCCCGGGACTGATGAACACTGAAGCTTTCTTT.

The J gene is TRBJ2-7, the V gene TRBV19; D possibly corresponds to TRBD2 (7 bases). CDR1 and CDR2 from the germline V gene are LNHDA and SQIVND (reference sequence). The CDR3 has 14 residues. The V and J ends lost 10 bases and 3 bases respectively, with 19 bases between them. The CDR3 DNA reads as TGTGCCACCGACCCGGGGGGCAAGAACTACGAGCAGTACTTC. Amino acids: CATDPGGKNYEQYF. The variable domain in full, completed from reference TRBV19 and TRBJ2-7, reads DGGITQSPKYLFRKEGQNVTLSCEQNLNHDAMYWYRQDPGQGLRLIYYSQIVNDFQKGDIAEGYSVSREKKESFPLTVTSAQKNPTAFYLCATDPGGKNYEQYFGPGTRLTVT.

V usage is TRBV11-1 and J usage is TRBJ2-1; 12 bases agree with TRBD2. Germline V gene data show CDR1 as SGHAT and CDR2 as FQDESV (reference sequence). This CDR3 spans 15 amino acids. With V trimmed by 2 bases and J by 5 bases, 1 base remained unmatched. The CDR3, as DNA: TGTGCCAGCAGCTTATCTAGCGGGGGGGACAATGAGCAGTTCTTC. Amino acid sequence: CASSLSSGGDNEQFF.

The chain is built from TRBV9 and TRBJ1-2; D not resolved. There are 13 residues in the CDR3. The germline V and J ends were trimmed by 0 bases and 3 bases, with 6 bases remaining between them. Germline V lookup: CDR1 SGDLS, CDR2 YYNGEE. The CDR3 DNA follows: TGTGCCAGCAGCGTAGGGCAGTACTATGGCTACACCTTC. Translating gives CASSVGQYYGYTF.

This sequence joins TRBV7-9 and TRBJ2-7; D unclear. The germline V gene has CDR1 SEHNR and CDR2 FQNEAQ (reference sequence). The V gene lost 5 bases and the J gene lost 3 bases, with 5 bases spanning the gap. This CDR3 is 11 amino acids long. The CDR3 protein is CASSTYYEQYF. DNA for the CDR3: TGTGCCAGCAGCACCTACTACGAGCAGTACTTC.